Presented here are 23 T cell receptor beta chains from one specimen sequenced in a study of control samples from healthy donors and cancer patients. Using immunoSEQ multiplex PCR, the repertoire was profiled, and TCRdb retains in-frame clones only, with some absent. This table holds roughly 400,000 clones, about 93% found once. Sequencing input: PBMCs. These receptor sequences come from a man in his forties with head and neck cancer.

V is TRBV2 and J is TRBJ1-2; tentatively, D is TRBD1 (5 bases). With 1 base removed from V and 4 bases from J, the gap between germline ends came to 25 bases. The CDR3 extends over 19 amino acids. Germline V gives CDR1 SNHLY, CDR2 FYNNEI. The CDR3 here is CASSEVVTGIGDLGYGYTF. In DNA, the CDR3 is TGTGCCAGCAGTGAAGTCGTAACGGGTATAGGGGATCTCGGCTATGGCTACACCTTC.

The genes are TRBV3-1 (or the pseudogene TRBV3-2) and TRBJ1-2; 8 nucleotides line up with TRBD1. The trim removed 4 bases at V and 3 bases at J, leaving 1 base unmatched. There are 13 residues in the CDR3. CDR1 LGHDT and CDR2 YNNKEL come from the germline V gene (reference sequence). The CDR3 loop reads CASSPTGDYGYTF. The CDR3 bases are TGTGCCAGCAGCCCGACAGGGGACTATGGCTACACCTTC.

V is TRBV29-1 and J is TRBJ2-1; D is unclear. The CDR3 covers 10 residues. V was shortened by 5 bases and J by 10 bases, with 9 bases between the two germline ends. In germline, CDR1 is SQVTM, CDR2 ANQGSEA. CDR3 amino acids: CSVLSAEQFF. The CDR3, as DNA: TGCAGCGTTTTAAGTGCGGAGCAGTTCTTC.

The rearrangement uses TRBV27 and TRBJ2-2; tentative D call: TRBD1 (5 bases). This CDR3 has 16 amino acids. V lost 3 bases and J lost 0, with 11 bases in between. Germline V lookup: CDR1 MNHEY, CDR2 SMNVEV (reference sequence). The CDR3 nucleotides read TGTGCCAGCAGTTTTGGGGCGAGTTCGAACACCGGGGAGCTGTTTTTT. It codes for CASSFGASSNTGELFF.

In its sample, this clone was seen a few times. The chain couples TRBV30 to TRBJ2-6, with a tentative D call TRBD1 (6 bases). CDR1 and CDR2 (germline): GTSNPN, SVGIG (reference sequence). The CDR3 runs to 19 residues. V shed 4 bases and J shed 2 bases, with 24 bases lying between them. DNA of the CDR3: TGTGCCTGGATCCGGGACACTTACCTTGCTCGGGCTGGGGCCAACGTCCTGACTTTC. Translated, it gives CAWIRDTYLARAGANVLTF.

The rearrangement uses TRBV5-1 and TRBJ2-1; 7 nucleotides agree with TRBD1. This CDR3 has 16 residues. Germline CDR1 reads SGHRS; CDR2 reads YFSETQ. V dropped 4 bases and J dropped 1; count of bases not matched to a gene: 8. Written as DNA, the CDR3 is TGCGCCAGCAGCCTCAGGCCGGGACAGTCCTACAATGAGCAGTTCTTC. Amino acids: CASSLRPGQSYNEQFF.

The rearrangement links TRBV24-1 to TRBJ1-6; D is perhaps TRBD1 (6 bases). In germline, CDR1 is KGHDR, CDR2 SFDVKD. The CDR3 covers 21 residues. V dropped 1 base and J dropped 8 bases, with 29 bases sitting between them. The CDR3 sequence is CATSDLILGRGPTTCHSPLHF. CDR3 DNA: TGTGCCACCAGTGATTTAATTTTGGGCAGGGGCCCGACTACTTGCCATTCACCCCTCCACTTT.

The J gene is TRBJ1-6, the V gene TRBV19; D remains ambiguous. Germline-derived CDR1 and CDR2 are LNHDA and SQIVND (reference sequence). This CDR3 spans 15 amino acids. Trimming removed 4 bases at V and 7 bases at J, with 14 bases between. The CDR3 sequence is CASSTNPVRNSPLHF. The CDR3 bases are TGTGCCAGTAGTACAAACCCGGTCCGCAATTCACCCCTCCACTTT.

The genes are TRBV19 and TRBJ2-7; D ambiguous. The CDR3 length is 13 residues. CDR1 and CDR2 from the germline V gene are LNHDA and SQIVND (reference sequence). The V end was cut by 4 bases, the J end by 3 bases, with 10 bases between. CDR3 amino acids: CASSSSALYEQYF. CDR3 coding DNA: TGTGCCAGTAGTAGCTCAGCTCTCTACGAGCAGTACTTC.

This clone came up once. The chain carries TRBV28 and TRBJ2-7; 7 nucleotides align to TRBD1. Germline loops: CDR1 MDHEN, CDR2 SYDVKM. V lost 8 bases, J lost 3 bases, and 7 bases stayed unmatched. The CDR3 spans 13 residues. CDR3 amino acids: CASLGTEDYEQYF. The CDR3 DNA reads TGTGCCAGCCTCGGGACAGAAGACTACGAGCAGTACTTC. The full variable domain, its missing parts supplied by reference TRBV28 and TRBJ2-7, is DVKVTQSSRYLVKRTGEKVFLECVQDMDHENMFWYRQDPGLGLRLIYFSYDVKMKEKGDIPEGYSVSREKKERFSLILESASTNQTSMYLCASLGTEDYEQYFGPGTRLTVT.

The gene calls are TRBV9 and TRBJ1-1, with TRBD1 matching over 7 bases. The V and J ends lost 0 bases and 3 bases, in that order; junction bases with no gene match: 2. The CDR3 runs to 14 residues. Germline-derived CDR1 and CDR2 are SGDLS and YYNGEE. CDR3 nucleotides: TGTGCCAGCAGCGTAGGGCAGGGGGACACTGAAGCTTTCTTT. Protein product: CASSVGQGDTEAFF.

V usage is TRBV14 and J usage is TRBJ1-5; D is undetermined. The CDR3 sequence is 13 residues long. From germline, CDR1 is SGHDN and CDR2 FVKESK. The ends were cut back, 3 bases at V and 0 bases at J, with 3 bases in the middle. The CDR3 is CASSQGSNQPQHF. CDR3 nucleotide sequence: TGTGCCAGCAGCCAGGGTAGCAATCAGCCCCAGCATTTT.

The V call is TRBV5-1, the J call TRBJ1-2; D is undetermined. The CDR3 is 14 amino acids. V lost 0 bases, J lost 6 bases, and 12 bases lay in between. Germline V gives CDR1 SGHRS, CDR2 YFSETQ. The CDR3: CASSLVGSGDGYTF. The CDR3 nucleotides read TGCGCCAGCAGCTTGGTTGGTTCCGGCGATGGCTACACCTTC.

This chain links TRBV28 with TRBJ2-2, with D possibly TRBD1 on 5 matching bases. Looked up from germline, CDR1 is MDHEN and CDR2 is SYDVKM. Trimming removed 6 bases from V and 4 bases from J, with 15 bases in between. The CDR3 runs 15 residues. The chain's CDR3 is CASRRTPLGTGELFF. The CDR3, as DNA: TGTGCCAGCAGGAGGACACCGCTGGGCACCGGGGAGCTGTTTTTT.

The genes are TRBV27 and TRBJ2-2, with 8 bases that match TRBD2. The V and J ends lost 0 bases and 0 bases, in that order; junction bases with no gene match: 3. This CDR3 region has 17 residues. Germline V gene sequence: CDR1 MNHEY, CDR2 SMNVEV (reference sequence). CDR3 nucleotides: TGTGCCAGCAGTTTATCTTTTAGCGGGACGAACACCGGGGAGCTGTTTTTT. Amino acids: CASSLSFSGTNTGELFF.

The J gene is TRBJ1-6, the V gene TRBV27; TRBD1 matches 9 bases. Looked up from germline, CDR1 is MNHEY and CDR2 is SMNVEV (reference sequence). Trimming at V came to 0 bases and at J to 7 bases, leaving 4 bases not matched to a gene. This CDR3 is built from 16 residues. The CDR3 coding sequence is TGTGCCAGCAGTTTATCGCCCGGGACAGGGAATTCACCCCTCCACTTT. This sequence encodes CASSLSPGTGNSPLHF.

V usage is TRBV11-2 and J usage is TRBJ2-7; the match to TRBD2 covers 9 bases. This CDR3 has 13 amino acids. V shed 5 bases, J shed 5 bases, and the junction held 4 bases outside the gene matches. The V gene's germline CDR1 is SGHAT and CDR2 FQNNGV. CDR3 region: CASSPWTSDEQYF. CDR3 nucleotides: TGTGCCAGCAGCCCCTGGACTAGCGACGAGCAGTACTTC.

The chain carries TRBV6-5 and TRBJ2-7; the D gene is possibly TRBD1 (5 bases). Germline values: CDR1 MNHEY, CDR2 SVGAGI. CDR3 length equals 15 residues. V was cut by 5 bases and J by 3 bases, with 17 bases left in between. The CDR3 sequence: CASSRGAEKNYEQYF. CDR3 coding DNA: TGTGCCAGCAGTCGTGGGGCAGAGAAGAACTACGAGCAGTACTTC.

The chain has TRBV3-1 (or the pseudogene TRBV3-2) and TRBJ1-1; D is ambiguous. Germline V lookup: CDR1 LGHDT, CDR2 YNNKEL (reference sequence). The CDR3 is 13 amino acids. V was cut by 4 bases and J by 1 base, with 7 bases left in between. CDR3: CASSRRPNTEAFF. In DNA, the CDR3 is TGTGCCAGCAGCCGGAGACCGAACACTGAAGCTTTCTTT.

The J gene is TRBJ1-6, the V gene TRBV15; D gene uncertain. CDR1 and CDR2 (germline): LNHNV, YYDKDF (reference sequence). The CDR3 totals 15 residues. Between the trimmed V and J ends, which lost 0 bases and 7 bases, there was a span of 10 bases. The CDR3 sequence is CATSRDRPVNSPLHF. The CDR3, as DNA: TGTGCCACCAGCAGAGATCGGCCGGTGAATTCACCCCTCCACTTT.

V is TRBV30 and J is TRBJ1-5; 9 bases fit TRBD1. The ends lost 3 bases at V and 3 bases at J; junction bases unmatched: 3. Germline V gene sequence: CDR1 GTSNPN, CDR2 SVGIG (reference sequence). This CDR3 has 14 residues. CDR3 protein: CAWSRTGVNQPQHF. CDR3 in DNA: TGTGCCTGGAGCCGGACAGGGGTCAATCAGCCCCAGCATTTT.

The chain joins TRBV14 to TRBJ1-2, with TRBD1 as a possible D gene (6 bases). The CDR3 has 15 amino acids. In germline, CDR1 is SGHDN, CDR2 FVKESK. Deletions cut 0 bases from V and 4 bases from J, with 12 bases between. This chain's CDR3 is CASSQDWGGGYGYTF. CDR3 DNA sequence: TGTGCCAGCAGCCAAGATTGGGGGGGCGGCTATGGCTACACCTTC.

Only one count was recorded for this clone. The J gene is TRBJ1-2, the V gene TRBV6-5; 9 bases map to TRBD1. Germline CDR1 is MNHEY and CDR2 is SVGAGI. The ends lost 5 bases at V and 4 bases at J; junction bases unmatched: 2. The CDR3 extends over 13 amino acids. This CDR3 reads CASSRQGVYGYTF. For the CDR3, the DNA is TGTGCCAGCAGTCGACAGGGGGTCTATGGCTACACCTTC.